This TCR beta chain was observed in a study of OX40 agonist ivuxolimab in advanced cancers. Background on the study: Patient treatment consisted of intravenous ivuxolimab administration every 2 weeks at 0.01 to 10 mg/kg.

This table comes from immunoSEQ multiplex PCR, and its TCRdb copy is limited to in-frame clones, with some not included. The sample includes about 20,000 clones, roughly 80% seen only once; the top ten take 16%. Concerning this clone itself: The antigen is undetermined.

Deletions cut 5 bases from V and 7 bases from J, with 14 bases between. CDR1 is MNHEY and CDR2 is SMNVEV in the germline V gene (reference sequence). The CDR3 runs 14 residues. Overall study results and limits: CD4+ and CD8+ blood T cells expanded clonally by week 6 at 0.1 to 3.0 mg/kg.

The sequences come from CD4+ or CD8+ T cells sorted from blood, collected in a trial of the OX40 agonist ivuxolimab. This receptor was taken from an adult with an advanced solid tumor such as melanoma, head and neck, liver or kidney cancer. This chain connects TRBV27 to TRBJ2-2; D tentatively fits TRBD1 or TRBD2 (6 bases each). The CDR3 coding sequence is TGTGCCAGCAGTCTCCAGGGGCGGGGCGGGGAGCTGTTTTTT. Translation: CASSLQGRGGELFF.